These 28 T cell receptor beta chains originate from one sample sequenced in a study of shared clonotypes between healthy human individuals. The method was immunoSEQ multiplex PCR; TCRdb's version includes in-frame clones alone and lacks a portion of them. This repertoire shows about 2.1 million clones, approximately 94% found once; its top ten account for around 1.7%. Naive CD8 cells lacked CD45RO, underwent positive selection for CCR7 and left out terminally differentiated effector memory CD45RA+ cells. Sequencing input: naive CD8+ T cells from PBMCs. The source of these receptors is a young man in good health. Some clones in this sample may be carry-over from other donors' samples.

Regarding this clone: This specimen includes other DNA sequences encoding the same CDR3. The chain links TRBV11-2 to TRBJ2-1; D is unclear. Trimming stripped 2 bases from V and 0 bases from J, with 8 bases between. The CDR3 covers 15 residues. CDR1 and CDR2 (germline): SGHAT, FQNNGV. The CDR3 region is CASSLTASSYNEQFF. The CDR3 DNA sequence: TGTGCCAGCAGCTTAACGGCCAGCTCCTACAATGAGCAGTTCTTC.

This chain joins TRBV29-1 and TRBJ2-1; the D gene is possibly TRBD2 (5 bases). Germline-derived CDR1 and CDR2 are SQVTM and ANQGSEA. The CDR3 spans 13 residues. V shed 2 bases and J shed 4 bases, with 9 bases lying between them. CDR3 DNA sequence: TGCAGCGTTGAAAGCCGACTATACAATGAGCAGTTCTTC. It encodes CSVESRLYNEQFF.

The chain recombines TRBV7-9 with TRBJ2-7; perhaps TRBD2 as D (5 bases). Looked up from germline, CDR1 is SEHNR and CDR2 is FQNEAQ (reference sequence). V lost 4 bases and J 5 bases, leaving 9 bases between the germline ends. This CDR3 is built from 12 residues. The CDR3: CASSYPGDEQYF. In DNA, the CDR3 is TGTGCCAGCAGCTATCCCGGGGACGAGCAGTACTTC.

For this clone: The same CDR3 arises from other DNA sequences in this sample as well. This chain joins TRBV10-3 and TRBJ1-2, with D unclear. The V gene's germline CDR1 is ENHRY and CDR2 SYGVKD. V gave up 2 bases and J gave up 4 bases, with 5 bases separating them. CDR3 length equals 12 residues. The CDR3 coding sequence is TGTGCCATCAGTGAGGGATTCTATGGCTACACCTTC. Translating gives CAISEGFYGYTF.

This clone was observed a few times. The CDR3 region is CSAMTGNYGYTF. DNA for the CDR3: TGCAGCGCCATGACAGGAAACTATGGCTACACCTTC. The rearrangement links TRBV29-1 to TRBJ1-2, with a tentative D call TRBD1 (6 bases). The CDR3 consists of 12 residues. Trimming removed 7 bases from V and 2 bases from J, with 11 bases in between. From germline, CDR1 is SQVTM and CDR2 ANQGSEA.

The chain couples TRBV5-6 to TRBJ1-1; the D is unclear. V lost 1 base and J 1 base, leaving 8 bases between the germline ends. CDR3 length: 14 amino acids. CDR1 is SGHDT and CDR2 is YYEEEE in the germline V gene. CDR3 nucleotides: TGTGCCAGCAGCTTGCTTCCAGAGAACACTGAAGCTTTCTTT. The encoded protein is CASSLLPENTEAFF.

The chain combines TRBV4-1 with TRBJ2-7, with 7 nucleotides matching TRBD1. Germline trimming cut 4 bases from V and 5 bases from J; bases unmatched to any gene: 14. The CDR3 is 16 residues long. The germline V gene encodes CDR1 MGHRA and CDR2 YSYEKL. CDR3 DNA sequence: TGCGCCAGCAGCCGAGGACAGGATGGGGGATCGGACGAGCAGTACTTC. Encoded protein: CASSRGQDGGSDEQYF.

The chain recombines TRBV5-8 with TRBJ2-7; 8 nucleotides align to TRBD2. Looked up from germline, CDR1 is SGHTS and CDR2 is YDEGEE. The V gene end was trimmed by 4 bases and the J gene end by 4 bases; junction bases not matched to a gene: 13. This CDR3 is 16 amino acids long. The CDR3 DNA sequence: TGTGCCAGCAGCAATGTTCATCTAGCGGGCCTTTACGAGCAGTACTTC. This codes for CASSNVHLAGLYEQYF.

The chain couples TRBV7-3 to TRBJ2-3, with unresolved D. The length of the CDR3 is 14 residues. Trimming stripped 0 bases from V and 3 bases from J, with 7 bases between. CDR1 and CDR2 (germline): SGHTA, FQGTGA. The CDR3 spells CASSLTSKTDTQYF. DNA for the CDR3: TGTGCCAGCAGCTTAACTTCCAAAACAGATACGCAGTATTTT.

The chain uses TRBV29-1 and TRBJ2-1; 11 bases align to TRBD2. Trimming cost V 6 bases and J 7 bases; bases outside gene matches: 8. Looked up from germline, CDR1 is SQVTM and CDR2 is ANQGSEA. CDR3 length: 14 amino acids. CDR3: CSVLLAGVRNEQFF. The CDR3 DNA reads as TGCAGCGTGTTACTAGCGGGAGTGCGGAATGAGCAGTTCTTC.

The chain links TRBV28 to TRBJ1-5; the D is unclear. Trimming pared 6 bases from V and 3 bases from J, leaving 9 bases between. Germline V gene sequence: CDR1 MDHEN, CDR2 SYDVKM. The CDR3 loop spans 13 amino acids. The CDR3 DNA reads as TGTGCCAGCAGCCCACGTTTCAATCAGCCCCAGCATTTT. This sequence encodes CASSPRFNQPQHF. Full variable domain (rest looked up from reference TRBV28 and TRBJ1-5): DVKVTQSSRYLVKRTGEKVFLECVQDMDHENMFWYRQDPGLGLRLIYFSYDVKMKEKGDIPEGYSVSREKKERFSLILESASTNQTSMYLCASSPRFNQPQHFGDGTRLSIL.

The chain combines TRBV9 with TRBJ2-7, with a tentative D call TRBD2 (6 bases). Germline V gene data show CDR1 as SGDLS and CDR2 as YYNGEE. The CDR3 has 13 residues. V was shortened by 8 bases and J by 3 bases, with 15 bases between the two germline ends. The CDR3 region is CASGAGSDYEQYF. The CDR3 coding sequence is TGTGCCAGTGGGGCGGGGTCAGACTACGAGCAGTACTTC.

CDR3 DNA sequence: TGCGCCAGCAGACCCAAGATGGCGAACACCGGGGAGCTGTTTTTT. Its protein product is CASRPKMANTGELFF. This chain connects TRBV5-1 to TRBJ2-2, with D unclear. Germline V lookup: CDR1 SGHRS, CDR2 YFSETQ. The CDR3 consists of 15 residues. V was pared by 5 bases and J by 0 bases, with 11 bases between.

The J gene is TRBJ2-7, the V gene TRBV19, with 7 positions matching TRBD2. Germline V lookup: CDR1 LNHDA, CDR2 SQIVND (reference sequence). The V and J ends lost 3 bases and 5 bases, in that order; junction bases with no gene match: 13. This CDR3 is built from 16 residues. The CDR3: CASSILLADRIDEQYF. In DNA form, the CDR3 reads TGTGCCAGTAGTATCTTGCTAGCGGACCGGATCGACGAGCAGTACTTC.

This clone has just one count. This chain links TRBV10-2 with TRBJ2-1, with a possible D match to TRBD1 (7 bases). This CDR3 has 14 residues. Germline values: CDR1 WSHSY, CDR2 SAAADI. The V end was cut by 4 bases, the J end by 4 bases, with 11 bases between. CDR3 nucleotide sequence: TGCGCCAGCAGTGCAGGGGGGTGGTACAATGAGCAGTTCTTC. It encodes CASSAGGWYNEQFF.

The chain combines TRBV6-7 with TRBJ1-5; 8 bases align to TRBD1. TRBV6-7 is an open reading frame, and its role is uncertain. The CDR3 runs to 21 residues. The V segment lost 6 bases and the J segment 8 bases; nucleotides outside the gene matches: 30. CDR3 residues: CASSTTYRLKKGPDRAKPQHF. CDR3 DNA: TGTGCCAGCAGCACGACTTACAGACTTAAAAAAGGACCGGACAGGGCAAAGCCCCAGCATTTT.

V is TRBV4-1 and J is TRBJ2-2, with D maybe TRBD1 (6 bases). The germline V gene encodes CDR1 MGHRA and CDR2 YSYEKL. Trimming shortened V by 5 bases and J by 6 bases, and 19 bases separated the two germline ends. The CDR3 spans 16 residues. For the CDR3, the DNA is TGCGCCAGCAGCATGCTGATAACAGGGCCGTCCGGGGAGCTGTTTTTT. Its translation: CASSMLITGPSGELFF.

V usage is TRBV4-3 and J usage is TRBJ2-5; D not resolved. Germline lookup yields CDR1 LGHNA and CDR2 YSLEER. The CDR3 extends over 13 amino acids. V lost 1 base, J lost 3 bases, and 6 bases lay in between. CDR3 nucleotides: TGCGCCAGCAGCCAAGGGTGGGAAGAGACCCAGTACTTC. Translation gives CASSQGWEETQYF.

This clone occurred once. V usage is TRBV2 and J usage is TRBJ2-1, with a weak D call TRBD1 (6 bases). The CDR3 is 12 residues long. From germline, CDR1 is SNHLY and CDR2 FYNNEI. V lost 8 bases to trimming and J lost 6 bases, with 11 bases between them. For the CDR3, the DNA is TGTGCCAGCGGAAACAGGGTCAATGAGCAGTTCTTC. Translation gives CASGNRVNEQFF.

The genes are TRBV5-6 and TRBJ2-6; D might be TRBD1 (6 bases). The CDR3 has 16 amino acids. Trimming took off 2 bases at V and 11 bases at J, with 20 bases between the two ends. CDR1 and CDR2 from the germline V gene are SGHDT and YYEEEE. The chain's CDR3 is CASSFIQPRTDHVLTF. In DNA form, the CDR3 reads TGTGCCAGCAGCTTCATCCAACCCAGGACAGACCACGTCCTGACTTTC.

This clone occurred once. The V and J genes are TRBV11-2 and TRBJ1-1; D gene unclear. This CDR3 is built from 10 residues. Germline CDR1 and CDR2: SGHAT and FQNNGV. V lost 3 bases and J 10 bases, leaving 6 bases between the germline ends. The CDR3 sequence: CASSLNRAFF. CDR3 nucleotide sequence: TGTGCCAGCAGCTTGAACCGAGCTTTCTTT.

In the case of this clone: Other DNA sequences in this sample translate to the same CDR3. This chain connects TRBV19 to TRBJ1-1; no firm D call. CDR1 and CDR2 from the germline V gene are LNHDA and SQIVND (reference sequence). V lost 6 bases and J 2 bases, leaving 7 bases between the germline ends. The CDR3 contains 12 residues. CDR3 protein: CASSGGNTEAFF. CDR3 nucleotide sequence: TGTGCCAGTAGCGGCGGTAACACTGAAGCTTTCTTT.

The chain links TRBV7-9 to TRBJ2-1; D not resolved. Germline loops: CDR1 SEHNR, CDR2 FQNEAQ (reference sequence). This CDR3 is built from 16 residues. The V end was cut by 4 bases, the J end by 8 bases, with 21 bases between. The CDR3 nucleotides are TGTGCCAGCAGCTCGCCCGCCGCGGCTAGTCTTCATGAGCAGTTCTTC. As protein: CASSSPAAASLHEQFF.

J is TRBJ1-2 and V is TRBV28; TRBD1 is a possible D gene (6 bases). V lost 5 bases and J 2 bases, leaving 15 bases between the germline ends. CDR3 length: 15 amino acids. CDR1 MDHEN and CDR2 SYDVKM come from the germline V gene. The CDR3 bases are TGTGCCAGCAGTGAACAGGGTTTACTAAACTATGGCTACACCTTC. This sequence encodes CASSEQGLLNYGYTF.

The chain uses TRBV4-1 and TRBJ2-7; the D gene could be TRBD1 or TRBD2 (7 bases each). Germline CDR1 is MGHRA and CDR2 is YSYEKL. The CDR3 is 15 amino acids. Trimming shortened V by 1 base and J by 3 bases, and 13 bases separated the two germline ends. The CDR3 here is CASSQGAGGGYEQYF. The CDR3 bases are TGCGCCAGCAGCCAAGGGGCAGGGGGGGGCTACGAGCAGTACTTC.

The V and J genes are TRBV29-1 and TRBJ1-1, with D unclear. Trimming removed 3 bases at V and 5 bases at J, with 25 bases between. This CDR3 comprises 17 residues. From germline, CDR1 is SQVTM and CDR2 ANQGSEA. CDR3 residues: CSVDPPLGRGVDTEAFF. The DNA for the CDR3 is TGCAGCGTTGATCCCCCCCTCGGGCGGGGAGTGGATACTGAAGCTTTCTTT. The variable domain in full, completed from reference TRBV29-1 and TRBJ1-1, reads SAVISQKPSRDICQRGTSLTIQCQVDSQVTMMFWYRQQPGQSLTLIATANQGSEATYESGFVIDKFPISRPNLTFSTLTVSNMSPEDSSIYLCSVDPPLGRGVDTEAFFGQGTRLTVV.

This sequence joins TRBV4-1 and TRBJ2-4; perhaps TRBD2 as D (6 bases). CDR1 MGHRA and CDR2 YSYEKL come from the germline V gene. The CDR3 runs 14 residues. V was cut by 1 base and J by 15 bases, with 19 bases left in between. The CDR3 reads CASSQASTSFFLYF. CDR3 in DNA: TGCGCCAGCAGCCAAGCTTCGACTAGTTTCTTTCTGTACTTC.

The chain links TRBV2 to TRBJ2-7, with D possibly TRBD2 on 6 matching bases. There are 15 residues in the CDR3. Trimming removed 2 bases at V and 2 bases at J, with 13 bases between. Germline-derived CDR1 and CDR2 are SNHLY and FYNNEI. CDR3 sequence (DNA): TGTGCCAGCAGTGAAATGCGGGACTGGACCTACGAGCAGTACTTC. It codes for CASSEMRDWTYEQYF. The full variable domain, rest sourced from reference TRBV2 and TRBJ2-7, is EPEVTQTPSHQVTQMGQEVILRCVPISNHLYFYWYRQILGQKVEFLVSFYNNEISEKSEIFDDQFSVERPDGSNFTLKIRSTKLEDSAMYFCASSEMRDWTYEQYFGPGTRLTVT.